This T cell receptor beta chain was profiled in a study of lymphopenia after photon versus proton radiotherapy. A remark on this clone: Its target is not known.

Libraries were prepared by immunoSEQ multiplex PCR; TCRdb keeps only in-frame clonotypes and omits some of them. The sample consists of 55,000 to 70,000 clones, more than 75% of them appearing once. Study-level points and caveats: A bigger post-nadir fall in TCR diversity correlated inversely with survival time in deceased patients. Authors raise, but do not show, better survival with proton therapy. Post-nadir diversity loss with photons came from oligoclonal expansion, particularly CD8+ Temra cells. Proton therapy kept repertoires fairly stable, unlike photons, which gained effector/memory cells.

The length of the CDR3 is 13 residues. With 4 bases removed from V and 1 base from J, the gap between germline ends came to 8 bases. Per germline, CDR1 SGHRS and CDR2 YFSETQ. The chain carries TRBV5-1 and TRBJ1-1, with D unclear. The clonotype originates from a man between 40 and 49 years old with gastric cancer. The sequencing used peripheral blood, collected from a patient treated with photon-based radiotherapy. CDR3 in amino acids: CASSRAENTEAFF. CDR3 nucleotide sequence: TGCGCCAGCAGCCGGGCGGAGAACACTGAAGCTTTCTTT. The whole variable domain, remainder taken from reference TRBV5-1 and TRBJ1-1, is KAGVTQTPRYLIKTRGQQVTLSCSPISGHRSVSWYQQTPGQGLQFLFEYFSETQRNKGNFPGRFSGRQFSNSRSEMNVSTLELGDSALYLCASSRAENTEAFFGQGTRLTVV.